The sequence of this TCR beta chain was determined in a study of T cell responses to AZD1222 COVID-19 vaccine. Assay: immunoSEQ multiplex PCR; the TCRdb copy retains only in-frame clones and omits some. The sample carries roughly 120,000 clones, 88% recorded once. Second doses were pooled across both intervals (about 4 or about 12 weeks). As concerns this clone: The target antigen is unknown.

Notes on the study in general: Reports indicate that nearly half of spike-specific TCRs are directed at unmutated variant regions. Without day 14 samples, only post-peak T cell repertoires were studied. Clonal diversity was possibly underestimated, and white British individuals and females predominated among donors.

The germline V gene has CDR1 SEHNR and CDR2 FQNEAQ (reference sequence). CDR3 length equals 15 residues. Unmatched junction bases numbered 9, after V lost 9 bases and J lost 0 bases. The chain is built from TRBV7-9 and TRBJ2-3; 7 nucleotides align to TRBD1. The origin of this receptor is an adult who received the AZD1222 COVID-19 vaccine. This sample comprised peripheral blood, obtained 28 days after the second AZD1222 dose. The CDR3 loop is CASSETGESTDTQYF. The CDR3 DNA sequence: TGTGCCAGTAGTGAAACAGGGGAAAGCACAGATACGCAGTATTTT. The full variable domain, its missing parts supplied by reference TRBV7-9 and TRBJ2-3, is DTGVSQNPRHKITKRGQNVTFRCDPISEHNRLYWYRQTLGQGPEFLTYFQNEAQLEKSRLLSDRFSAERPKGSFSTLEIQRTEQGDSAMYLCASSETGESTDTQYFGPGTRLTVL.